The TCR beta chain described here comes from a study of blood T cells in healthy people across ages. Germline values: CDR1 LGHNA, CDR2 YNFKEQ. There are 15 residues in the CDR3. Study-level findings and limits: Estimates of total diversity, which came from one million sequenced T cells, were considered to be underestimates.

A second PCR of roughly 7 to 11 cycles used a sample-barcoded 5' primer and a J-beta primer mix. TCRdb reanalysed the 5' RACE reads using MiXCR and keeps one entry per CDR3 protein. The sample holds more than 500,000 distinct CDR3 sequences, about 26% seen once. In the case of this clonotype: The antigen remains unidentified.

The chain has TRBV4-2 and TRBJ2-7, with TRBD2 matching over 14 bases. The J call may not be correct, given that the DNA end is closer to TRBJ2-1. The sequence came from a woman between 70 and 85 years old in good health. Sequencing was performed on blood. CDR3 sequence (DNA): TGTGCCAGCAGCCGACTAGCGGGGGGGCGGGAGGAGCAGTTCTTC. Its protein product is CASSRLAGGREEQFF.